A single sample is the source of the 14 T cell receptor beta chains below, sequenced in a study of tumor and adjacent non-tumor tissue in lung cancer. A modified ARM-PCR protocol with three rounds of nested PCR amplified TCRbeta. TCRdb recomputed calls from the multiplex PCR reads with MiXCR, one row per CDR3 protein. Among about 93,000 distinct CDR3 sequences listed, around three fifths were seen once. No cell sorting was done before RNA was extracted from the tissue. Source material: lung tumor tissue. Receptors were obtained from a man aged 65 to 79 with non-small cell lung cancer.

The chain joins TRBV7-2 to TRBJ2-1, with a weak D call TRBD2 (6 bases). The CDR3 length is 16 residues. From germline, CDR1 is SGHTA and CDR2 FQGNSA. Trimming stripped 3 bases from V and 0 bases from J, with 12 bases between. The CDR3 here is CASSFYAGSSYNEQFF. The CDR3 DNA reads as TGTGCCAGCAGCTTTTATGCGGGGAGCTCCTACAATGAGCAGTTCTTC.

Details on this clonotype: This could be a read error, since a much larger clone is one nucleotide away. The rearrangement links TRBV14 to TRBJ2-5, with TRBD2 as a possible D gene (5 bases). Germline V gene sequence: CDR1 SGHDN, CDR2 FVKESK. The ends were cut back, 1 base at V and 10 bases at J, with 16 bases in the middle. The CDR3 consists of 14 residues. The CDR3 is CASSQGVVSGYQYF. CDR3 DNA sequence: TGTGCCAGCAGCCAAGGGGTAGTGTCGGGATACCAGTACTTC.

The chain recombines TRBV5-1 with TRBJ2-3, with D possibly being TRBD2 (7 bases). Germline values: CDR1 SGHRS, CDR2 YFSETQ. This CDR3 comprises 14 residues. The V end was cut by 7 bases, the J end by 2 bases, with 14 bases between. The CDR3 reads CASSRGGPTDTQYF. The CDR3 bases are TGCGCCAGCTCAAGGGGGGGCCCCACAGATACGCAGTATTTT.

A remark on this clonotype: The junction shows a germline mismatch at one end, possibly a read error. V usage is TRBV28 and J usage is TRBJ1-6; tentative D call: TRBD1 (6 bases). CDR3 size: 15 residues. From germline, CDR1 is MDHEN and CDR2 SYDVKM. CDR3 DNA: TGTGCCACCAGTTTACTCGGACAGACTTATTCACCCCTCCACTTT. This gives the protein CATSLLGQTYSPLHF.

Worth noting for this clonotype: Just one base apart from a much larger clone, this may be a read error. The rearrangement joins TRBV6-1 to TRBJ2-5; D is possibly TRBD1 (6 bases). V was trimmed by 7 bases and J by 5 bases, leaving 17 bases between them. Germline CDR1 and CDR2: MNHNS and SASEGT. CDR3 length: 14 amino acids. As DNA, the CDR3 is TGTGCCAGCACTCTACAGGGAAACAGGGAGACCCAGTACTTC. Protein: CASTLQGNRETQYF.

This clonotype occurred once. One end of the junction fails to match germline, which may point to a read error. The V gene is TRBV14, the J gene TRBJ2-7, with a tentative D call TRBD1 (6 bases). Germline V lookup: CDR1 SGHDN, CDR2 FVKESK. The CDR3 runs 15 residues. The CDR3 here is CASSQERGYYYEQYF. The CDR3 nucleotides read TGTGCCAGCAGCCAAGAAAGGGGGTACTACTACGAACAGTACTTC.

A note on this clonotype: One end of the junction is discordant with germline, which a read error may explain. As DNA, the CDR3 is TGTACCAGCAGCTCTGGAGGGGGGACGAACACCGGGGAGCTGTACTTT. Its translation is CTSSSGGGTNTGELYF. The J gene is TRBJ2-2, the V gene TRBV11-2; D may be TRBD1 or TRBD2 (6 bases each). CDR1 is SGHAT, CDR2 FQNNGV, per germline. The CDR3 covers 16 residues.

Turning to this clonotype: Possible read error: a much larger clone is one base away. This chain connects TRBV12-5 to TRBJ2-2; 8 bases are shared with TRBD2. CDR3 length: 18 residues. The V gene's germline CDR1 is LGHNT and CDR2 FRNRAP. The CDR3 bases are TGTGCTAGTGGTTTGGTATTTAGCGGGACCGCGAACACCGGGGAGCTGTCTTTT. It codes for CASGLVFSGTANTGELSF.

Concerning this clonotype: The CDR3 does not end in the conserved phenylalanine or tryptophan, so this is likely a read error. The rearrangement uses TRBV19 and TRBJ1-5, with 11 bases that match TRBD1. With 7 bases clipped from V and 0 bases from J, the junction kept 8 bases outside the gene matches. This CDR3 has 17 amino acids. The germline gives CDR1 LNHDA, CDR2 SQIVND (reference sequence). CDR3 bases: TGTGCCAGTACCCCGGGACAGGGGGTGTCTAGCAATCAGCCCCAGCATTAT. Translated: CASTPGQGVSSNQPQHY.

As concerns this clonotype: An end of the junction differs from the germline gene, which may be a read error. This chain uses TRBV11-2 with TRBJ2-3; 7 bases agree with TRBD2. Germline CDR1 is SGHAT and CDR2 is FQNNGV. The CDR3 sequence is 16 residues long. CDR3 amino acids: CASSLDSTTSTDTQYF. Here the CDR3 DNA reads TGTGCCAGCAGCTTAGACAGTACGACTAGCACCGATACGCAATATTTT.

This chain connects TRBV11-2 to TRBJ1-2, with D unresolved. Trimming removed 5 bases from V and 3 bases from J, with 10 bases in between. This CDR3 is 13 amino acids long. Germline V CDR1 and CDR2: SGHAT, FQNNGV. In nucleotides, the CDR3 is TGTGCCAGCAGCGCAGAGACCCACTATGGCTACACCTTC. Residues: CASSAETHYGYTF.

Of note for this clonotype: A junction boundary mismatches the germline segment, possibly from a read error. CDR3: CASSQAKRLVASYNEQCF. CDR3 DNA sequence: TGCGCCAGCAGCCAAGCGAAAAGACTAGTGGCCTCCTACAATGAGCAGTGCTTC. The chain links TRBV4-1 to TRBJ2-1; weak D call: TRBD2 (6 bases). This CDR3 is 18 amino acids long. Germline V CDR1 and CDR2: MGHRA, YSYEKL.

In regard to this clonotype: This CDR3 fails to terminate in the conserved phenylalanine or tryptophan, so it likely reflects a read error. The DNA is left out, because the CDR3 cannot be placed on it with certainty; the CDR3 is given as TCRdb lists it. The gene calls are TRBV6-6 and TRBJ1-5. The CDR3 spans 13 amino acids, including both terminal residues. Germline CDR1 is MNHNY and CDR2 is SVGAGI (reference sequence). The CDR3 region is CASSSSSNQPQQY.

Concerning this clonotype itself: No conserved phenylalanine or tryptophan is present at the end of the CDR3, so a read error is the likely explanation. CDR3: CSVDPGTRDTQYS. Written as DNA, the CDR3 is TGCAGCGTTGACCCTGGGACACGAGATACGCAGTATTCT. The chain carries TRBV29-1 and TRBJ2-3; maybe TRBD1 (6 bases). From germline, CDR1 is SQVTM and CDR2 ANQGSEA. V was clipped by 3 bases and J by 5 bases, with 12 bases between them. CDR3 size: 13 residues.